The 26 T cell receptor beta chains below all came from one sample that was sequenced in a study of T cell responses to AZD1222 COVID-19 vaccine. Some clones are missing from TCRdb's copy, which holds only in-frame ones; the method was immunoSEQ multiplex PCR. The top ten hold 2% to 3% of the sample, which has roughly 120,000 clones, approximately 92% seen once. The sequencing used peripheral blood, collected 28 days after the second AZD1222 dose. The source is an adult who received the AZD1222 COVID-19 vaccine.

The chain combines TRBV19 with TRBJ1-6; 8 bases map to TRBD1. The CDR3 consists of 14 residues. The germline CDR1 and CDR2 sequences are LNHDA and SQIVND (reference sequence). J gave up 10 bases and V 5 bases, and 7 bases lay outside the gene matches. The CDR3 reads CASSLGQGLSPLHF. CDR3 coding DNA: TGTGCCAGTAGTTTAGGACAGGGTTTGTCACCCCTCCACTTT.

The gene calls are TRBV19 and TRBJ2-3, with 9 bases fitting TRBD1. Germline V gene lookup returns CDR1 LNHDA and CDR2 SQIVND (reference sequence). Losses at the gene ends were 4 bases for V and 3 bases for J; bases not matched to a gene: 5. This CDR3 is 15 amino acids long. The DNA of the CDR3 is TGTGCCAGTAGTACGCCGGGACAGGGTACAGATACGCAGTATTTT. Its protein product is CASSTPGQGTDTQYF.

The rearrangement links TRBV7-9 to TRBJ2-5; 9 nucleotides line up with TRBD2. Germline CDR1 and CDR2: SEHNR and FQNEAQ (reference sequence). The CDR3 has 16 residues. Trimming cost V 3 bases and J 5 bases; bases outside gene matches: 10. In DNA form, the CDR3 reads TGTGCCAGCAGCTTGGGGCTAGCGGGGCTACAGGAGACCCAGTACTTC. The encoded protein is CASSLGLAGLQETQYF. The whole variable domain, remainder taken from reference TRBV7-9 and TRBJ2-5, is DTGVSQNPRHKITKRGQNVTFRCDPISEHNRLYWYRQTLGQGPEFLTYFQNEAQLEKSRLLSDRFSAERPKGSFSTLEIQRTEQGDSAMYLCASSLGLAGLQETQYFGPGTRLLVL.

A note on this clone: One end of the junction is discordant with germline, which a read error may explain. V is TRBV2 and J is TRBJ1-2, with D uncertain. The CDR3 runs 14 residues. Germline CDR1 is SNHLY and CDR2 is FYNNEI. CDR3 nucleotides: TGTGCCAGCAGGGAAGAGGGTACTAACTATGGCTACACCTTC. Translated: CASREEGTNYGYTF.

The chain couples TRBV4-3 to TRBJ1-3; D gene ambiguous. The V end lost 2 bases, the J end lost 3 bases, and 17 bases lay between the germline ends. This CDR3 contains 17 residues. The germline V gene encodes CDR1 LGHNA and CDR2 YSLEER. The CDR3 nucleotides read TGCGCCAGCAGCCAATACCTGGTTAGAAGCGATGGAAACACCATATATTTT. Protein product: CASSQYLVRSDGNTIYF.

The V and J genes are TRBV11-2 and TRBJ1-2, with 7 positions matching TRBD1. The CDR3 consists of 15 residues. J was trimmed by 7 bases and V by 3 bases; bases with no gene match: 11. CDR1 SGHAT and CDR2 FQNNGV come from the germline V gene. CDR3 nucleotide sequence: TGTGCCAGCAGCTTGGACAGGTTTGGTGTGGGTGGCTACACCTTC. It specifies CASSLDRFGVGGYTF.

The V call is TRBV5-6, the J call TRBJ1-2; tentatively, D is TRBD1 (6 bases). V gave up 4 bases and J gave up 7 bases, with 11 bases separating them. The germline gives CDR1 SGHDT, CDR2 YYEEEE. CDR3 length: 12 residues. CDR3 amino acids: CASSPRGGGYTF. The CDR3 nucleotides are TGTGCCAGCAGCCCAAGGGGGGGTGGCTACACCTTC.

This chain's CDR3 is CATSRDLTHTEAFF. In nucleotides, the CDR3 is TGTGCCACCAGCAGAGATTTGACCCACACTGAAGCTTTCTTT. This rearrangement joins TRBV15 to TRBJ1-1, with D uncertain. V was clipped by 0 bases and J by 3 bases, with 8 bases between them. Germline CDR1 LNHNV, CDR2 YYDKDF (reference sequence). There are 14 residues in the CDR3.

The CDR3: CASSVRDSYTEAFF. In nucleotides, the CDR3 is TGTGCCAGTAGTGTCCGGGACAGCTACACTGAAGCTTTCTTT. This chain connects TRBV19 to TRBJ1-1; TRBD1 aligns across 7 bases. Looked up from germline, CDR1 is LNHDA and CDR2 is SQIVND (reference sequence). Germline trimming cut 5 bases from V and 3 bases from J; bases unmatched to any gene: 6. The CDR3 is made up of 14 amino acids.

The chain has TRBV4-3 and TRBJ2-3, with TRBD1 identical over 9 bases. J gave up 4 bases and V 5 bases, and 7 bases lay outside the gene matches. The germline V gene encodes CDR1 LGHNA and CDR2 YSLEER. The length of the CDR3 is 15 residues. The CDR3 sequence is CASSGGQGNADTQYF. DNA of the CDR3: TGCGCCAGCAGCGGGGGACAGGGTAACGCAGATACGCAGTATTTT.

The V call is TRBV4-3, the J call TRBJ1-6; 9 positions match TRBD1. The ends lost 3 bases at V and 13 bases at J; junction bases unmatched: 7. The CDR3 is 14 residues long. Looked up from germline, CDR1 is LGHNA and CDR2 is YSLEER. The CDR3: CASSQAGTGRPLHF. CDR3 DNA sequence: TGCGCCAGCAGCCAGGCCGGGACAGGGAGGCCCCTCCACTTT.

V is TRBV10-3 and J is TRBJ2-1; 7 bases fit TRBD1. The ends lost 1 base at V and 7 bases at J; junction bases unmatched: 7. The CDR3 loop spans 15 amino acids. Germline V gene lookup returns CDR1 ENHRY and CDR2 SYGVKD. The CDR3 loop is CAISEFQGETNEQFF. The CDR3 bases are TGTGCCATCAGTGAGTTCCAGGGGGAGACGAATGAGCAGTTCTTC.

V gene TRBV4-3 combines with J gene TRBJ2-1; no firm D call. Trimming cost V 0 bases and J 8 bases, with 8 bases left between them. Germline CDR1 reads LGHNA; CDR2 reads YSLEER. The CDR3 spans 13 residues. The DNA for the CDR3 is TGCGCCAGCAGCCAAGATCTGTGGGATGAGCAGTTCTTC. Protein product: CASSQDLWDEQFF.

V is TRBV5-4 and J is TRBJ1-6; D gene uncertain. Germline CDR1 is SGHNT and CDR2 is YYREEE (reference sequence). V shed 3 bases and J shed 6 bases, with 13 bases lying between them. The CDR3 is made up of 15 amino acids. CDR3 nucleotides: TGTGCCAGCAGCTCTGGTGTGGCGATTAATTCACCCCTCCACTTT. It translates to CASSSGVAINSPLHF.

Turning to this clone: Within the sample, other DNA sequences also encode this same CDR3. This chain joins TRBV7-2 and TRBJ1-5; D gene ambiguous. The V gene lost 0 bases and the J gene lost 0 bases, with 3 bases spanning the gap. The germline V gene encodes CDR1 SGHTA and CDR2 FQGNSA. There are 14 residues in the CDR3. Written as DNA, the CDR3 is TGTGCCAGCAGCTTAGCAGGTAGCAATCAGCCCCAGCATTTT. As protein: CASSLAGSNQPQHF. The whole variable domain, filled in from reference TRBV7-2 and TRBJ1-5, reads GAGVSQSPSNKVTEKGKDVELRCDPISGHTALYWYRQSLGQGLEFLIYFQGNSAPDKSGLPSDRFSAERTGGSVSTLTIQRTQQEDSAVYLCASSLAGSNQPQHFGDGTRLSIL.

The chain joins TRBV4-1 to TRBJ1-1; perhaps TRBD1 as D (5 bases). Trimming took 5 bases from V and 1 from J, leaving 17 bases between them. CDR1 MGHRA and CDR2 YSYEKL come from the germline V gene. The CDR3 is made up of 16 amino acids. CDR3 protein: CASSSRWTSKNTEAFF. As DNA, the CDR3 is TGCGCCAGCAGCTCCCGATGGACATCGAAGAACACTGAAGCTTTCTTT.

V gene TRBV5-4 combines with J gene TRBJ1-3, with a tentative D call TRBD1 (6 bases). V shed 4 bases and J shed 2 bases, with 13 bases lying between them. CDR1 is SGHNT and CDR2 is YYREEE in the germline V gene (reference sequence). The CDR3 is 15 amino acids. CDR3 DNA: TGTGCCAGCAGCATTCCCGGGACACCTGGAAACACCATATATTTT. Translated: CASSIPGTPGNTIYF.

The sample holds one count of this clone. This CDR3 reads CASSTGQGNYGYTF. The CDR3 region has the DNA TGTGCCAGCTCCACGGGACAGGGGAACTATGGCTACACCTTC. The chain carries TRBV18 and TRBJ1-2; 10 bases map to TRBD1. Germline CDR1 is KGHSH and CDR2 is LQKENI. V shed 6 bases, J shed 2 bases, and the junction held 3 bases outside the gene matches. This CDR3 is 14 amino acids long.

The J gene is TRBJ1-6, the V gene TRBV27; D is possibly TRBD1 (5 bases). Germline V gives CDR1 MNHEY, CDR2 SMNVEV (reference sequence). Trimming took off 5 bases at V and 10 bases at J, with 18 bases between the two ends. The CDR3 consists of 15 residues. CDR3 residues: CASSHQPGRRSPLHF. CDR3 DNA sequence: TGTGCCAGCAGTCATCAACCGGGACGTAGATCACCCCTCCACTTT.

This clone is a singleton in its sample. This chain links TRBV21-1 with TRBJ2-5; the table's D call of TRBD2 was not tested on the DNA. TRBV21-1 is annotated as a pseudogene. The CDR3 contains 16 residues. The CDR3 DNA follows: TGTGCCAGCAGCAAAGGCGGGCTGTCGTACCAAGAGACCCAGTACTTC. Protein sequence: CASSKGGLSYQETQYF.

CDR3 region: CASSYSSQGMDTQYF. The CDR3 DNA follows: TGTGCCAGCAGTTACTCGTCTCAGGGGATGGATACGCAGTATTTT. The chain couples TRBV6-5 to TRBJ2-3; D is possibly TRBD1 (6 bases). Germline V lookup: CDR1 MNHEY, CDR2 SVGAGI. The CDR3 consists of 15 residues. The V and J ends lost 0 bases and 6 bases respectively, with 13 bases between them.

The chain joins TRBV7-3 to TRBJ2-3; D is possibly TRBD1 (6 bases). From germline, CDR1 is SGHTA and CDR2 FQGTGA. The CDR3 sequence is 15 residues long. V was cut by 5 bases and J by 1 base, with 13 bases left in between. The CDR3 bases are TGTGCCAGCAGCCAACAGGGTTTCGGCACAGATACGCAGTATTTT. Its protein is CASSQQGFGTDTQYF.

The J gene is TRBJ1-2, the V gene TRBV7-9; D is unresolved. V was trimmed by 5 bases and J by 1 base, leaving 11 bases between them. CDR1 SEHNR and CDR2 FQNEAQ come from the germline V gene (reference sequence). This CDR3 region has 14 residues. Here the CDR3 DNA reads TGTGCCAGCAGCCAGAGGACGGTTAACTATGGCTACACCTTC. This sequence encodes CASSQRTVNYGYTF.

This clone was observed once. J is TRBJ2-2 and V is TRBV3-1 (or the pseudogene TRBV3-2); no definite D call. In germline, CDR1 is LGHDT, CDR2 YNNKEL (reference sequence). This CDR3 has 14 residues. The germline V and J ends were trimmed by 1 base and 2 bases, with 5 bases remaining between them. CDR3 loop: CASSQVRNTGELFF. DNA of the CDR3: TGTGCCAGCAGCCAAGTTAGAAACACCGGGGAGCTGTTTTTT.

The V and J genes are TRBV7-9 and TRBJ1-5; unclear D gene. Per germline, CDR1 SEHNR and CDR2 FQNEAQ (reference sequence). This CDR3 spans 13 amino acids. Trimming pared 4 bases from V and 4 bases from J, leaving 8 bases between. The CDR3 sequence: CASSSDRNQPQHF. CDR3 nucleotide sequence: TGTGCCAGCAGCTCGGACCGAAATCAGCCCCAGCATTTT.

CDR3 DNA sequence: TGCACCAGCAGCCAAGATCGCGTCGGATACTATGGCTACACCTTC. This encodes CTSSQDRVGYYGYTF. The chain recombines TRBV1 with TRBJ1-2. TRBV1 has pseudogene status. CDR3 length: 15 amino acids.